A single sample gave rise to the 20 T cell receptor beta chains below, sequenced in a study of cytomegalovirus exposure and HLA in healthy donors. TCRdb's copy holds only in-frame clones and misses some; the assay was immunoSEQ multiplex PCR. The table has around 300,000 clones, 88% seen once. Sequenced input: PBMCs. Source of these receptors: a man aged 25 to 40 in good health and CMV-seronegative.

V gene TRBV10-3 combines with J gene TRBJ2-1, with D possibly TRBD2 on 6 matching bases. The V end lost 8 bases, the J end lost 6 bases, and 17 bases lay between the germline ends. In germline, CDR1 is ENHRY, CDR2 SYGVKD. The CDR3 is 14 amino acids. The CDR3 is CAIRDSKGGNEQFF. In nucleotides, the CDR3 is TGTGCCATCCGGGACTCTAAGGGTGGCAATGAGCAGTTCTTC.

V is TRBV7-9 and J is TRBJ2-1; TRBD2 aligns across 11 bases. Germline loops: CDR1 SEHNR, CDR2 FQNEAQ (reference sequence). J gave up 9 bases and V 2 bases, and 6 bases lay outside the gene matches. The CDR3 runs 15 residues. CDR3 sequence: CASSLFSGGAGEQFF. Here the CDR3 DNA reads TGTGCCAGCAGCTTATTTAGCGGGGGGGCCGGTGAGCAGTTCTTC.

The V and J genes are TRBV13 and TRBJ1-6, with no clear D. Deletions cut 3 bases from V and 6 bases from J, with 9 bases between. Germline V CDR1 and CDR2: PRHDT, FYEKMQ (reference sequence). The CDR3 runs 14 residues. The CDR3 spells CASSFRLTNSPLHF. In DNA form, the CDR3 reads TGTGCCAGCAGCTTTAGACTGACTAATTCACCCCTCCACTTT.

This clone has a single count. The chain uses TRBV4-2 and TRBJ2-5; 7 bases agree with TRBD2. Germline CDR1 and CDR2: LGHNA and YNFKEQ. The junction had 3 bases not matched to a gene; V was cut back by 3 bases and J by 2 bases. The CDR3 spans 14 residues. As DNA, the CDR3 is TGTGCCAGCAGCCAGATTAGCGGGCAAGAGACCCAGTACTTC. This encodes CASSQISGQETQYF.

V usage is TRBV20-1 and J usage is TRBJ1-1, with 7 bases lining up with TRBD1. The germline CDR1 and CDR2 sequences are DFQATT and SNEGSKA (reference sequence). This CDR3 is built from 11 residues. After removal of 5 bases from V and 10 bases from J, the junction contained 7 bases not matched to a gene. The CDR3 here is CSAVRQGRAFF. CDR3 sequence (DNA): TGCAGTGCTGTGAGACAGGGTCGAGCTTTCTTT.

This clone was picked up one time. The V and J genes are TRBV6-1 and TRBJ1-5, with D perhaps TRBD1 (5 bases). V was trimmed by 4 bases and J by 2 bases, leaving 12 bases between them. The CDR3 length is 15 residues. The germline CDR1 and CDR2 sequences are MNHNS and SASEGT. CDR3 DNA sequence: TGTGCCAGCAGTGCCCCAGGGCCGCGCAATCAGCCCCAGCATTTT. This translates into CASSAPGPRNQPQHF.

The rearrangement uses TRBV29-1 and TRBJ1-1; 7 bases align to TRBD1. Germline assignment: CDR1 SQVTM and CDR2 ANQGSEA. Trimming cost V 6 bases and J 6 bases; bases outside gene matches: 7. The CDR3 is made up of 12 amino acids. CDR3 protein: CSVIGDSAEAFF. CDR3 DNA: TGCAGCGTCATTGGGGACAGCGCTGAAGCTTTCTTT.

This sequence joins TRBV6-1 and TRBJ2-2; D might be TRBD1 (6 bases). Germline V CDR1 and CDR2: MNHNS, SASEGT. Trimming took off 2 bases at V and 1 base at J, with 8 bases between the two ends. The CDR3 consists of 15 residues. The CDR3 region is CASSEPGQNTGELFF. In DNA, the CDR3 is TGTGCCAGCAGTGAACCGGGACAGAACACCGGGGAGCTGTTTTTT.

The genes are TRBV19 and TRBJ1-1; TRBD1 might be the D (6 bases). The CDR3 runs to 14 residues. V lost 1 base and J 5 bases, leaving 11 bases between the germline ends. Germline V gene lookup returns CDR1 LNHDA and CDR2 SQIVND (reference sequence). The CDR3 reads CASSIVHGQTEAFF. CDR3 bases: TGTGCCAGTAGTATAGTTCACGGACAGACTGAAGCTTTCTTT. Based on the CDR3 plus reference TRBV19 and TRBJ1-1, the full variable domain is DGGITQSPKYLFRKEGQNVTLSCEQNLNHDAMYWYRQDPGQGLRLIYYSQIVNDFQKGDIAEGYSVSREKKESFPLTVTSAQKNPTAFYLCASSIVHGQTEAFFGQGTRLTVV.

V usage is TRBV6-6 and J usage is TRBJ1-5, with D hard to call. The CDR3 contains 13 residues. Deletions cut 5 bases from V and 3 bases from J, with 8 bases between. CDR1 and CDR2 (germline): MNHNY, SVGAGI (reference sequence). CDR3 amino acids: CASSVRFNQPQHF. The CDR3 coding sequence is TGTGCCAGCAGTGTTCGGTTCAATCAGCCCCAGCATTTT.

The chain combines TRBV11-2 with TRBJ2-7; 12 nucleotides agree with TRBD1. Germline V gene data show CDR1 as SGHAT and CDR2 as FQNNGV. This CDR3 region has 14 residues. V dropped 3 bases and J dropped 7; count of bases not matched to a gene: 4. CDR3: CASSFGTGGSEQYF. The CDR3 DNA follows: TGTGCCAGCAGCTTCGGGACAGGGGGCTCTGAGCAGTACTTC.

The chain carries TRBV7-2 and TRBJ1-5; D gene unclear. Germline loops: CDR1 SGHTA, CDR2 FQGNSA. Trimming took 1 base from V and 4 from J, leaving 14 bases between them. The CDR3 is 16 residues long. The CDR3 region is CASSLGGGFRNQPQHF. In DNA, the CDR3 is TGTGCCAGCAGCTTAGGCGGTGGGTTTAGGAATCAGCCCCAGCATTTT.

CDR3 residues: CASSGLTGGRETQYF. CDR3 nucleotide sequence: TGTGCCAGCAGCGGCCTGACAGGGGGCAGGGAGACCCAGTACTTC. J is TRBJ2-5 and V is TRBV7-6, with 10 bases fitting TRBD1. This CDR3 is 15 amino acids long. CDR1 is SGHVS and CDR2 is FNYEAQ in the germline V gene. V trimming: 5 bases; J trimming: 5 bases; junction bases outside the gene matches: 8. Full variable domain (rest looked up from reference TRBV7-6 and TRBJ2-5): GAGVSQSPRYKVTKRGQDVALRCDPISGHVSLYWYRQALGQGPEFLTYFNYEAQQDKSGLPNDRFSAERPEGSISTLTIQRTEQRDSAMYRCASSGLTGGRETQYFGPGTRLLVL.

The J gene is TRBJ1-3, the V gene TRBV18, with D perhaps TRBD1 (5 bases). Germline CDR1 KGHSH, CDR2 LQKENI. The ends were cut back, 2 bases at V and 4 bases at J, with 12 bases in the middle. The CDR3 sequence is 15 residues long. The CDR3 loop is CASSPSGGTGNTIYF. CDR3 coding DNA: TGTGCCAGCTCACCATCGGGGGGTACCGGAAACACCATATATTTT.

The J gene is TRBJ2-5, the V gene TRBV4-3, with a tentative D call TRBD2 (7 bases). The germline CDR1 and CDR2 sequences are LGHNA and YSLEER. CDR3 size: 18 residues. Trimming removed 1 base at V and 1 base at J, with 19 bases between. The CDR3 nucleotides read TGCGCCAGCAGCCAAGCGGTAGAAGGGGGGGGACTCCAAGAGACCCAGTACTTC. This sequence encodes CASSQAVEGGGLQETQYF.

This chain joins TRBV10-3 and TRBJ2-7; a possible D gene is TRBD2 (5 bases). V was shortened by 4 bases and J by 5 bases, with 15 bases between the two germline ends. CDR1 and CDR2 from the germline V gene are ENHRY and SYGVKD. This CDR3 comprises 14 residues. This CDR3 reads CAISGAASGDEQYF. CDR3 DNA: TGTGCCATCAGTGGAGCAGCGTCCGGGGACGAGCAGTACTTC.

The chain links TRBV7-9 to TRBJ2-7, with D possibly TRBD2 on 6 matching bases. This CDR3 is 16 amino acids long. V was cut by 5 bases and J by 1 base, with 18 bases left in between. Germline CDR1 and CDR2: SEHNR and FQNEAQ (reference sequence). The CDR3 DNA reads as TGTGCCAGCAGCCATACCGGGACTGAGTCTTCCTACGAGCAGTACTTC. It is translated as CASSHTGTESSYEQYF.

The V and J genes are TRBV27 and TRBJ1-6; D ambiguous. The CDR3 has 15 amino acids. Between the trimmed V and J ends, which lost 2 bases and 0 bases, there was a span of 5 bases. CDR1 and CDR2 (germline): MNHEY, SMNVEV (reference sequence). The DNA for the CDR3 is TGTGCCAGCAGTTTAGGCTTCTCCTATAATTCACCCCTCCACTTT. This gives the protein CASSLGFSYNSPLHF.

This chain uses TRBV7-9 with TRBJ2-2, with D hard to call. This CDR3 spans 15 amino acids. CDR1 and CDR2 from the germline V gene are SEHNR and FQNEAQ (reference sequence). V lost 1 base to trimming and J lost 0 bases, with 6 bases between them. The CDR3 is CASSLVSSNTGELFF. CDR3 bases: TGTGCCAGCAGCTTAGTCTCCTCGAACACCGGGGAGCTGTTTTTT.

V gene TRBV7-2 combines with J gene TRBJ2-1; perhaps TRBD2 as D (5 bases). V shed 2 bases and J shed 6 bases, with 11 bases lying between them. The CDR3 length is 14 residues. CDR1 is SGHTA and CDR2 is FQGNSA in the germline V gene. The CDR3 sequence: CASSLLGASNEQFF. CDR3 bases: TGTGCCAGCAGCTTATTGGGAGCATCCAATGAGCAGTTCTTC.